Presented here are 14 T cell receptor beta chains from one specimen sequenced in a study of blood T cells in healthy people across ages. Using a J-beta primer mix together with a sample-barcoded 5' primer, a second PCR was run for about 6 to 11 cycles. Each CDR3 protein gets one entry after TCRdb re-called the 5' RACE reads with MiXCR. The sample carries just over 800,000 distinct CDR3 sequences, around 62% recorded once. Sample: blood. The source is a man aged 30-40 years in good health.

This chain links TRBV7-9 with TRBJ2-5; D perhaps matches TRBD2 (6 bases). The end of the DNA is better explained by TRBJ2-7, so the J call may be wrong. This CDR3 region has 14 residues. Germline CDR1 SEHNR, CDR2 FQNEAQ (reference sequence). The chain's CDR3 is CASSAGPLWYEQYF. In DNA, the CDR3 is TGTGCCAGCAGCGCGGGACCTCTCTGGTACGAGCAGTACTTC.

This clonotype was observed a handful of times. For the CDR3, the DNA is TGTGCCATCAGTGAGTCATGGGGCTACGAGCAGTACTTC. As protein: CAISESWGYEQYF. The chain is built from TRBV10-3 and TRBJ2-7, with unresolved D. The CDR3 has 13 residues. Germline CDR1 and CDR2: ENHRY and SYGVKD. Trimming took off 0 bases at V and 3 bases at J, with 6 bases between the two ends.

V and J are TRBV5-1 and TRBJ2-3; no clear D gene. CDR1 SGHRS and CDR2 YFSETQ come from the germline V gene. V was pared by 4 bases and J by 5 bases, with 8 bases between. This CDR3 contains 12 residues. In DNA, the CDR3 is TGCGCCAGCAGCGCCGCCGAAGATACGCAGTATTTT. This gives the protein CASSAAEDTQYF.

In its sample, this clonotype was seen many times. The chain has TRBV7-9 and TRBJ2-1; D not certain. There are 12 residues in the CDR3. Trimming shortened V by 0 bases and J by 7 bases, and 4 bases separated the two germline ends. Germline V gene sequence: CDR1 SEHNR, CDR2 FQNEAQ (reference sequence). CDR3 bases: TGTGCCAGCAGCTTAGCGAGGAATGAGCAGTTCTTC. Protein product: CASSLARNEQFF.

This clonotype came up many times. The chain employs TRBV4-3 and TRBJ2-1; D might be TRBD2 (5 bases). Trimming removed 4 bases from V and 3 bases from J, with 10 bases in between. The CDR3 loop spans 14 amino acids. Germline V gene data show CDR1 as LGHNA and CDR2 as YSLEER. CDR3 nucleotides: TGCGCCAGCAGCCTCTACCGGGACTACAATGAGCAGTTCTTC. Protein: CASSLYRDYNEQFF.

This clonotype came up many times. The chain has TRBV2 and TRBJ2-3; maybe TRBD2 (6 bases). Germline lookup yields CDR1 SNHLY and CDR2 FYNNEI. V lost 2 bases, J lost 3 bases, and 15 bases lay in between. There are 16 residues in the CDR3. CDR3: CASSETRGLRTDTQYF. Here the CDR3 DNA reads TGTGCCAGCAGTGAAACGCGGGGTCTGAGGACAGATACGCAGTATTTT. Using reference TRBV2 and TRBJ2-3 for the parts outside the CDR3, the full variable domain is EPEVTQTPSHQVTQMGQEVILRCVPISNHLYFYWYRQILGQKVEFLVSFYNNEISEKSEIFDDQFSVERPDGSNFTLKIRSTKLEDSAMYFCASSETRGLRTDTQYFGPGTRLTVL.

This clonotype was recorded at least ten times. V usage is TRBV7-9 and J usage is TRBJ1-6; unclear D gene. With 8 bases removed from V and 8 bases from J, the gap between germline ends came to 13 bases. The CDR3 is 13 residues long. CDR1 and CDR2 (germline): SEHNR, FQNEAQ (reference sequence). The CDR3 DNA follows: TGTGCCAGCTCGGCTAGGCGGGATTCACCCCTCCACTTT. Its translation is CASSARRDSPLHF.

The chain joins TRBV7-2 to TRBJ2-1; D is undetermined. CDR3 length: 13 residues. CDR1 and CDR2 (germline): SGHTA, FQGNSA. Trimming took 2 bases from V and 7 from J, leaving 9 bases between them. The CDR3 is CASSLYPGNEQFF. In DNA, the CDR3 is TGTGCCAGCAGCTTATATCCTGGGAATGAGCAGTTCTTC. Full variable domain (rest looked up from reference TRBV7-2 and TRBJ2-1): GAGVSQSPSNKVTEKGKDVELRCDPISGHTALYWYRQSLGQGLEFLIYFQGNSAPDKSGLPSDRFSAERTGGSVSTLTIQRTQQEDSAVYLCASSLYPGNEQFFGPGTRLTVL.

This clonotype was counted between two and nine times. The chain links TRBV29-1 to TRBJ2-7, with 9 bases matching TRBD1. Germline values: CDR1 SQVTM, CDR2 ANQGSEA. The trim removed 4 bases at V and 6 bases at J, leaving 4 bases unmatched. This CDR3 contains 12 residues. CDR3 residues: CSVGTGEGEQYF. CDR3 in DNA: TGCAGCGTTGGGACAGGGGAGGGCGAGCAGTACTTC.

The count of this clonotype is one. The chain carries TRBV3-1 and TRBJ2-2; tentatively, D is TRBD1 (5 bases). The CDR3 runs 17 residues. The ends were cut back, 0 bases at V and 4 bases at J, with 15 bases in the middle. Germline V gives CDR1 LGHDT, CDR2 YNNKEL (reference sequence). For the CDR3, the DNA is TGTGCCAGCAGCCAAGATATACGGACATATATCACCGGGGAGCTGTTTTTT. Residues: CASSQDIRTYITGELFF. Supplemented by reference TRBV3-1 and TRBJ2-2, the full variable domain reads DTAVSQTPKYLVTQMGNDKSIKCEQNLGHDTMYWYKQDSKKFLKIMFSYNNKELIINETVPNRFSPKSPDKAHLNLHINSLELGDSAVYFCASSQDIRTYITGELFFGEGSRLTVL.

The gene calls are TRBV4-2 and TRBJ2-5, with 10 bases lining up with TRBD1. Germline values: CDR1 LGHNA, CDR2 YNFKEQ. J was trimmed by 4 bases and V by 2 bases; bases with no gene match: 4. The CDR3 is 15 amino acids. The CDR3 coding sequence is TGTGCCAGCAGCCAAAAGGGACAGGGGTTAGAGACCCAGTACTTC. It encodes CASSQKGQGLETQYF.

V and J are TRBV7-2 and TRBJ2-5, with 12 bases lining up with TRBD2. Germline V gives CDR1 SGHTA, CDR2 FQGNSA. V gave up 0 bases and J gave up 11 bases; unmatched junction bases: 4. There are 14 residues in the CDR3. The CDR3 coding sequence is TGTGCCAGCAGCTTAGCCCTAGCGGGGGGGCGGCAGTACTTC. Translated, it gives CASSLALAGGRQYF.

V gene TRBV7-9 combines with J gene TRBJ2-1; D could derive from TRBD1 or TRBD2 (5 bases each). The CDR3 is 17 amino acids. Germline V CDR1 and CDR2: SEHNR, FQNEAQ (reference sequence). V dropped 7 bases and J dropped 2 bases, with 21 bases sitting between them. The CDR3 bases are TGTGCCAGCAACTCGCGTGGAGGTCGAGGGGCCTACAATGAGCAGTTCTTC. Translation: CASNSRGGRGAYNEQFF.

The CDR3 here is CASSFGTDLQETQYF. The CDR3 DNA is TGTGCCAGCAGCTTTGGGACAGACCTCCAAGAGACCCAGTACTTC. The J gene is TRBJ2-5, the V gene TRBV7-9; TRBD1 matches at 7 bases. Trimming cost V 3 bases and J 1 base; bases outside gene matches: 5. This CDR3 spans 15 amino acids. Germline CDR1 is SEHNR and CDR2 is FQNEAQ (reference sequence).